Sequencing of this T cell receptor beta chain was carried out in a study of regulatory T cells in long-lasting Graves disease. Time point indicated: newly diagnosed GD, antithyroid drugs for less than 3 months. PBMCs provided the RNA from which the TCR library was made. Overall study results and limits: When disease was persistent, TRBV28, TRBJ1-2 and TRBJ2-5 were the favored segments.

Through Arm-PCR of CDR3 regions and iRepertoire HTBI primers, TCR beta libraries were built. TCRdb recomputed calls from the multiplex PCR reads with MiXCR, one row per CDR3 protein. The sample holds about 440,000 distinct CDR3 sequences, 14% to 15% seen once. A note on this clonotype: The antigen remains unidentified. Possible read error: a much larger clone is one base away. This CDR3 fails to terminate in the conserved phenylalanine or tryptophan, so it likely reflects a read error.

This CDR3 is built from 19 residues. Germline-derived CDR1 and CDR2 are LNHNV and YYDKDF (reference sequence). Losses at the gene ends were 1 base for V and 7 bases for J; bases not matched to a gene: 21. These data also featured in a second study, about T cells in Graves' hyperthyroidism and ophthalmopathy.

The chain recombines TRBV15 with TRBJ1-2; 7 positions agree with TRBD1. Specimen: peripheral blood mononuclear cells (PBMCs), collected at new diagnosis, from a patient treated with antithyroid drugs. The sequence was collected from a woman aged 30 to 39 with Graves disease. The CDR3 DNA follows: TGTGCCACCAGCAGAGTAAGAAGACAGGGCGCCATGTCCCCCGCTGGCTACACCCTC. Its protein product is CATSRVRRQGAMSPAGYTL.